This TCR beta chain was captured in a study of molecular identifiers for immune sequencing clone quantification. Study-wide findings and caveats: Underestimated sizes of highly expanded clones could result from identical TCR molecules that share a barcode.

The CDR3 extends over 16 amino acids. Trimming cost V 3 bases and J 5 bases; bases outside gene matches: 9. The germline V gene encodes CDR1 LGHNA and CDR2 YSLEER. Using 10%, 30% or 50% RNA, naive CD8 libraries were derived from about 21,000 to 970,000 sorted cells. For naive CD8 T cells, sorting used the CD8+CD4-CCR7+CD45RA+ phenotype. This clonotype showed up many times. Its target is unknown. Previously described methods and listed TCR primers were used for bulk TCR libraries. TCRdb independently ran MiXCR on the PCR reads; one entry per CDR3 protein. The sample consists of about 640,000 distinct CDR3 sequences, less than 20% of them appearing once.

Sequencing was done on a sample of naive CD8+ T cells from blood, with Jurkat cell RNA spiked in. Subset indicated: FACS-sorted CD8+CD4-CCR7+CD45RA+ naive T cells. The chain links TRBV4-3 to TRBJ1-2; 10 positions agree with TRBD1. The TCR comes from a human donor in good health. Some libraries in this study had Jurkat cell RNA spiked in. In DNA, the CDR3 is TGCGCCAGCAGCCAGGCCCAGACAGGGGGCGCATATGGCTACACCTTC. Protein: CASSQAQTGGAYGYTF.